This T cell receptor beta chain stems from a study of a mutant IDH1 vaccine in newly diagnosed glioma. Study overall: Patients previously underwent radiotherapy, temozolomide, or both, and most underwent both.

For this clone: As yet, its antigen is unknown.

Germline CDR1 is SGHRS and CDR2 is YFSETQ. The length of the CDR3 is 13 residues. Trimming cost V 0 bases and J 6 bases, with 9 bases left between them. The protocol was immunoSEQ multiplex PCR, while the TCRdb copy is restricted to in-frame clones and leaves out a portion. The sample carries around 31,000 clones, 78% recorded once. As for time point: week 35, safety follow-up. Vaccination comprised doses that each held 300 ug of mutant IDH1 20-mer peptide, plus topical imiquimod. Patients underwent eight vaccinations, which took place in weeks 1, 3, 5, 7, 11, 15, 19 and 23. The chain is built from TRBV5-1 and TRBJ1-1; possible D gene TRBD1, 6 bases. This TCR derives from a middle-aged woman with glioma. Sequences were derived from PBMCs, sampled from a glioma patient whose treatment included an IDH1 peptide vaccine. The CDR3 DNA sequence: TGCGCCAGCAGCTTGGGGTCAGGGGCTGAAGCTTTCTTT. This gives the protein CASSLGSGAEAFF. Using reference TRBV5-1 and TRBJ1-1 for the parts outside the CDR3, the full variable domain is KAGVTQTPRYLIKTRGQQVTLSCSPISGHRSVSWYQQTPGQGLQFLFEYFSETQRNKGNFPGRFSGRQFSNSRSEMNVSTLELGDSALYLCASSLGSGAEAFFGQGTRLTVV.